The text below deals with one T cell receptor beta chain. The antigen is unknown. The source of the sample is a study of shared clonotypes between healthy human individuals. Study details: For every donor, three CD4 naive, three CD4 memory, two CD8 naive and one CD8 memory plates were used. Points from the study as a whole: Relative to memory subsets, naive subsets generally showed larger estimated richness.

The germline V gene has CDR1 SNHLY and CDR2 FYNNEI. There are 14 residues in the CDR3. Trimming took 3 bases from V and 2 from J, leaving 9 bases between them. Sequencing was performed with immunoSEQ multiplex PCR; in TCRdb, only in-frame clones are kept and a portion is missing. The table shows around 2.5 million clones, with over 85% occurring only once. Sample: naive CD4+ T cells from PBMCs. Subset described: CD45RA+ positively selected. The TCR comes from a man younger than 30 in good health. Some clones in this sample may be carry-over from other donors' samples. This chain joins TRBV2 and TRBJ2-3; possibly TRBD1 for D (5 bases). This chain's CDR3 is CASSEGLITDTQYF. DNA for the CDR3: TGTGCCAGCAGTGAGGGGCTTATCACAGATACGCAGTATTTT.